The T cell receptor (beta chain) described here comes from a study of shared clonotypes between healthy human individuals (TCRdb year 2020). The study in broad terms: The cohort included three men and a couple of women between 18 and 49 years of age. Per donor, leukapheresis produced somewhere between about 0.94 and 9.5 billion PBMCs. For each donor, CD4 naive and CD4 memory were each run on three plates, CD8 naive on two plates, and CD8 memory on one plate. To estimate repertoire size and how much clonotypes are shared between individuals, the study performed deep sequencing of blood TCR repertoires from 4 to 6 healthy adults. Different laboratories and diverse techniques were used to prepare libraries and sequence TCR repertoires, to increase sequencing depth and limit assay-specific biases.

CDR1 and CDR2 are read off the germline V gene as MDHEN and SYDVKM. From the cysteine up to the phenylalanine, the CDR3 has a length of 14 residues. Of all the DNA, just the CDR3 is kept, 42 bases in frame from base 1. V is shortened by 3 bases, J by 4 bases, and the region joining them spans 12 bases. Of note for this clone: It lacks a known antigen. No much larger clone exists at a distance of one base, and base qualities are not known.

For the CD8 naive samples, CD45RO-negative cells were positively selected for CCR7, yielding a CD45RA+CCR7+ population from which TemRA cells were excluded. The donors were healthy, HIV-negative adults with no recently reported acute infections or vaccinations. Every donor was a Caucasian adult living in Nashville, Tennessee, USA. Blood was collected by leukapheresis, and PBMCs were isolated by Ficoll-Histopaque density gradient centrifugation and then cryopreserved in liquid nitrogen vapor phase. Analytical flow cytometry was used to check the purity and quantity of every magnetically sorted T cell population. From each sorted fraction, genomic DNA was isolated and quantified by UV absorbance on a Nanodrop 2000c. The paper's findings and limits, for the study overall: Based on pairwise subsampling, the degree of clonotype sharing among donors was expected to be affected by sequencing depth. Clonotypes shared by all four sorted-subset donors showed higher generation probabilities than non-shared clonotypes. Larger estimated clonotype richness was generally found for naive subsets than for memory subsets. The genetic and exposure-history diversity represented was limited by the small number of donors. Incomplete sequencing was indicated by rarefaction of sorted-subset datasets, despite the large sequencing depth. When a handful of donors were compared, the shared fraction of clonotypes was roughly 4.8% for naive CD4, around 4% for naive CD8, roughly 2.3% for memory CD4, and approximately 0.4% for memory CD8. Sampling was restricted to blood, and TCR repertoires in tissues likely differ from the TCR repertoires found in blood.

Using the deep immunoSEQ assay, multiplex PCR amplified TCR CDR3 regions from genomic DNA. Extracted genomic DNA from each cell subset was spread evenly across all wells of several immunoSEQ 96-well plates, with each plate serving as a replicate. For sorted subsets, about 220 ng of genomic DNA, equivalent to 30,000 or so T cell genomes, went into each replicate PCR. Purified libraries were quantified with a Qubit 3.0 fluorometer, sized on a Bioanalyzer 2100, and re-quantified with the KAPA Library Quantification kit. Every immunoSEQ 96-well plate was sequenced on a separate single-read 150-cycle Illumina NextSeq 550 flow cell. Processing in the source paper ran as follows. Because the immunoSEQ output included only junctional sequences and no quality scores, the filtering could not be the same as the filtering used for full-length reads. To assign V/J genes and CDR3, sequences were annotated against IMGT germline references using PyIR, a Python wrapper for IgBLAST v1.9. Any read was removed if the V/J assignment was weak (E-value above 1e-6), the CDR3 was missing, or the read contained stop codons, out-of-frame junctions, or ambiguous translated residues. V3J clonotypes were defined by identical inferred V gene, J gene, and CDR3 amino acid sequence. To compute the percentage overlap between repertoires, the number of shared unique clonotypes was divided by the size of the smaller repertoire. Three approaches were used to assess repertoire richness: RTK rarefaction, the Chao1 estimator, and Recon v2.1 estimates of unobserved clonotypes. OLGA was used to compute generation probabilities for all TCRbeta clonotypes that the gDNA method yielded from a handful of donors. In its TCRdb copy, this immuneACCESS table keeps in-frame sequences only and misses some clones. Where compared with another copy, unresolved V genes explain less than half of these, and the others have no known cause. Clone size and V and J calls were adopted from that table, with D and trimming inferred from the DNA. The sample contains about 590,000 clones, 95% to 96% of them found a single time. About 0.11% of the sample comes from the top ten.

Sequenced material: naive CD8+ T cells sorted from blood. The cell subset or site label here, explained by the study, means: CD45RA+CCR7+. The TCR sequence derives from a woman aged 25 to 45 in good health. The chain links TRBV28 with TRBJ2-5; a weak D assignment points to TRBD1 (5 bases agree). CDR3 sequence: CASSFPQGSETQYF. DNA sequence: TGTGCCAGCAGTTTCCCCCAGGGTTCAGAGACCCAGTACTTC. Supplemented by the reference TRBV28 and TRBJ2-5 proteins around the CDR3, the complete variable domain is DVKVTQSSRYLVKRTGEKVFLECVQDMDHENMFWYRQDPGLGLRLIYFSYDVKMKEKGDIPEGYSVSREKKERFSLILESASTNQTSMYLCASSFPQGSETQYFGPGTRLLVL.